A selection of T cell receptor beta chains follows, all from one sample in a study of blood T cell repertoires in COVID-19. The table came from immunoSEQ multiplex PCR; TCRdb's copy has only in-frame clones and leaves some out. The table has over 350,000 clones, around nine tenths seen once. The material sequenced was PBMCs or T cells enriched from blood (not recorded which). Receptors originate from a woman aged 50 to 65 who had recovered from COVID-19. Both conserved end residues are part of each CDR3. A D gene is named only where the DNA matches it firmly. A clone size is listed for some rows: how often the clone was seen (once, few, many), or a class if it is expanded.

size,D,length,V,J,CDR3,DNA
.,.,14,TRBV9,TRBJ2-5,CASSVDVGARTQYF,TGTGCCAGCAGCGTAGACGTGGGGGCGAGGACCCAGTACTTC
few,TRBD1,16,TRBV3-1/TRBV3-2,TRBJ1-5,CASSQAGTGYNQPQHF,TGTGCCAGCAGCCAAGCCGGGACAGGTTACAATCAGCCCCAGCATTTT
.,.,15,TRBV19,TRBJ1-5,CASSIDHVVGQPQHF,TGTGCCAGTAGTATAGATCATGTTGTGGGCCAGCCCCAGCATTTT
.,.,14,TRBV29-1,TRBJ2-7,CSVERAGKGVEQYF,TGCAGCGTTGAAAGGGCCGGCAAAGGGGTCGAGCAGTACTTC
once,.,13,TRBV10-3,TRBJ1-5,CASTENSNQPQHF,TGTGCCTCGACGGAGAATAGCAATCAGCCCCAGCATTTT
.,.,13,TRBV7-9,TRBJ1-1,CASSLEYNTEAFF,TGTGCCAGCAGCTTAGAATATAACACTGAAGCTTTCTTT
.,.,13,TRBV2,TRBJ1-2,CASSDGGAYGYTF,TGTGCCAGCAGTGACGGCGGTGCCTATGGCTACACCTTC
.,.,13,TRBV2,TRBJ1-1,CASSEEKRTEAFF,TGTGCCAGCAGTGAGGAGAAACGGACTGAAGCTTTCTTT
.,TRBD1,15,TRBV18,TRBJ1-6,CASSPPGQGIFPLHF,TGTGCCAGCTCACCACCGGGACAGGGGATCTTCCCCCTCCACTTT
.,.,13,TRBV5-1,TRBJ1-2,CASSQQGSYGYTF,TGCGCCAGCAGTCAGCAGGGTAGCTATGGCTACACCTTC
.,TRBD1,16,TRBV7-2,TRBJ2-2,CASSFSDRAPVGELFF,TGTGCCAGCAGCTTTTCGGACAGGGCACCGGTCGGGGAGCTGTTTTTT
once,TRBD1,14,TRBV7-2,TRBJ1-2,CASSLPDRIYGYTF,TGTGCCAGCAGCCTCCCGGACAGGATCTATGGCTACACCTTC
few,.,14,TRBV4-3,TRBJ1-2,CASSQGQVVWGYTF,TGCGCCAGCAGCCAAGGGCAGGTGGTGTGGGGCTACACCTTC
.,.,15,TRBV16,TRBJ2-7,CASSQFGGAGDEQYF,TGTGCCAGCAGCCAATTCGGGGGAGCCGGGGACGAGCAGTACTTC
.,TRBD1,14,TRBV19,TRBJ1-6,CASSRDRGNSPLHF,TGTGCCAGTAGCCGGGACAGGGGGAATTCACCCCTCCACTTT
.,TRBD1,14,TRBV6-2/TRBV6-3,TRBJ1-6,CASSSGTGNSPLHF,TGTGCCAGCAGCTCCGGGACAGGGAATTCACCCCTCCACTTT
.,TRBD2,16,TRBV14,TRBJ2-1,CASSPLSGGGYNEQFF,TGTGCCAGCAGCCCCCTCAGCGGGGGAGGATACAATGAGCAGTTCTTC
.,.,18,TRBV6-7,TRBJ1-1,CASSYWDRGFWMNTEAFF,TGTGCCAGCAGTTACTGGGACCGGGGGTTTTGGATGAACACTGAAGCTTTCTTT
.,TRBD1,14,TRBV30,TRBJ2-7,CAWSVLTGGYEQYF,TGTGCCTGGAGTGTACTGACAGGGGGCTACGAGCAGTACTTC
.,.,14,TRBV24-1,TRBJ1-1,CATSESGRNTEAFF,TGTGCCACCAGTGAATCGGGGAGGAACACTGAAGCTTTCTTT
.,TRBD1,17,TRBV4-1,TRBJ2-7,CASSQEWPPGQGAEQYF,TGCGCCAGCAGCCAAGAGTGGCCCCCGGGACAGGGGGCCGAGCAGTACTTC
.,TRBD2,20,TRBV28,TRBJ2-2,CASRFQAGGLPKSNTGELFF,TGTGCCAGCAGGTTTCAAGCGGGGGGACTACCTAAATCGAACACCGGGGAGCTGTTTTTT
.,.,16,TRBV6-4,TRBJ1-6,CASSAAGGNNNSPLHF,TGTGCCAGCAGCGCCGCGGGGGGCAACAATAATTCACCCCTCCACTTT
.,.,15,TRBV29-1,TRBJ1-1,CSVEGTIQGNTEAFF,TGCAGCGTTGAAGGTACCATACAGGGGAACACTGAAGCTTTCTTT
.,.,13,TRBV7-2,TRBJ1-1,CASSLRGNTEAFF,TGTGCCAGCAGCTTAAGGGGGAACACTGAAGCTTTCTTT
.,TRBD1,15,TRBV28,TRBJ2-7,CASSLDRGLSYEQYF,TGTGCCAGCAGTTTGGACAGGGGCCTCTCCTACGAGCAGTACTTC
.,TRBD1,15,TRBV7-2,TRBJ2-7,CASSLVGTGVGEQYF,TGTGCCAGCAGCTTAGTAGGGACAGGGGTGGGCGAGCAGTACTTC
.,TRBD1,12,TRBV5-4,TRBJ1-6,CASSPDRAGLHF,TGTGCCAGCAGCCCGGACAGGGCCGGACTCCACTTT
.,.,15,TRBV7-2,TRBJ1-6,CASRPLGGGNSPLHF,TGTGCCAGCAGGCCCTTAGGCGGGGGAAATTCACCCCTCCACTTT
.,.,14,TRBV4-1,TRBJ1-1,CASSHGDVNTEAFF,TGCGCCAGCAGCCACGGGGATGTGAACACTGAAGCTTTCTTT
.,.,15,TRBV25-1,TRBJ1-6,CASSANTWGNSPLHF,TGTGCCAGCAGTGCTAACACCTGGGGCAATTCACCCCTCCACTTT
once,.,13,TRBV7-9,TRBJ2-7,CASGRAGTYEQYF,TGTGCCAGCGGGCGGGCAGGCACCTACGAGCAGTACTTC
.,TRBD1,13,TRBV7-9,TRBJ2-2,CASRITGVGELFF,TGTGCCAGCAGAATTACAGGGGTCGGGGAGCTGTTTTTT
.,TRBD2,15,TRBV7-2,TRBJ2-3,CASSSSGGPSGTQYF,TGTGCCAGCAGCTCAAGCGGGGGGCCCTCGGGTACGCAGTATTTT
.,.,12,TRBV2,TRBJ1-1,CASKKSGTEAFF,TGTGCCAGCAAGAAGTCGGGGACTGAAGCTTTCTTT
.,.,14,TRBV6-5,TRBJ1-4,CASRKGLPGEKLFF,TGTGCCAGCAGAAAAGGTTTACCGGGTGAAAAACTGTTTTTT
.,.,12,TRBV7-2,TRBJ2-7,CASSPNSREQYF,TGTGCCAGCAGCCCTAATAGCCGCGAGCAGTACTTC
.,.,16,TRBV23-1,TRBJ1-4,CASSPQRGWEWEKLFF,TGCGCCAGCAGTCCTCAGAGGGGGTGGGAGTGGGAAAAACTGTTTTTT
.,TRBD1,16,TRBV5-1,TRBJ2-7,CASSSLTGSNSYEQYF,TGCGCCAGCAGCTCTCTGACAGGGTCCAACTCCTACGAGCAGTACTTC
.,.,14,TRBV18,TRBJ2-7,CASSLAAGTYEQYF,TGTGCCAGCTCACTCGCGGCGGGAACCTACGAGCAGTACTTC
.,TRBD1,15,TRBV18,TRBJ1-5,CASSPGTGMNQPQHF,TGTGCCAGCTCACCAGGGACAGGTATGAATCAGCCCCAGCATTTT
.,.,13,TRBV6-2/TRBV6-3,TRBJ1-2,CASSYSDNYGYTF,TGTGCCAGCAGTTATTCAGATAACTATGGCTACACCTTC
.,.,15,TRBV30,TRBJ2-7,CAWSVVEGVRNEQYF,TGTGCCTGGAGTGTAGTTGAGGGGGTAAGGAACGAGCAGTACTTC
.,TRBD1,15,TRBV2,TRBJ1-2,CASSTTGGGYYGYTF,TGTGCCAGCAGTACGACAGGGGGTGGTTATTATGGCTACACCTTC